What follows are 11 T cell receptor beta chains derived from one specimen sequenced in a study of Graves' ophthalmopathy and Graves' hyperthyroidism. Amplification from RNA transcripts yielded the TCR beta CDR3 regions. An initial RT-PCR round employing HTBI primers preceded a second-round multiplex PCR. TCRdb reprocessed the multiplex PCR reads with MiXCR, giving one entry per CDR3 protein. The table includes roughly 220,000 distinct CDR3 sequences, about 46% detected once. Sequencing was carried out using peripheral blood. The receptors here all came from an adult man with Graves' ophthalmopathy.

This chain connects TRBV5-5 to TRBJ1-5; 7 bases are a match to TRBD1. Germline lookup yields CDR1 SGHKS and CDR2 YYEKEE (reference sequence). The CDR3 runs 17 residues. Losses at the gene ends were 4 bases for V and 5 bases for J; bases not matched to a gene: 15. The CDR3 DNA sequence: TGTGCCAGCAGCCCAGTTAGGGGTGACAGGGTTGATCAGCCCCAGCATTTT. It codes for CASSPVRGDRVDQPQHF.

The chain links TRBV20-1 to TRBJ2-2; 9 nucleotides line up with TRBD2. CDR1 DFQATT and CDR2 SNEGSKA come from the germline V gene (reference sequence). With 2 bases clipped from V and 6 bases from J, the junction kept 4 bases outside the gene matches. The CDR3 is 14 residues long. The CDR3, as DNA: TGCAGTGCTAGATCTAGCGGGATTTCCGGGGAGCTGTTTTTT. It yields the protein CSARSSGISGELFF.

The V and J genes are TRBV6-5 and TRBJ1-1; D possibly corresponds to TRBD1 (5 bases). Trimming shortened V by 2 bases and J by 5 bases, and 9 bases separated the two germline ends. Germline loops: CDR1 MNHEY, CDR2 SVGAGI. This CDR3 has 13 residues. CDR3 DNA sequence: TGTGCCAGCAGTTACCCGCAGGGTACTGAAGCTTTCTTT. Translation gives CASSYPQGTEAFF.

This clonotype was counted between two and nine times. The chain carries TRBV12-3 or TRBV12-4 and TRBJ1-1, with TRBD1 matching over 10 bases. J lost 7 bases, V lost 4 bases, and 3 bases had no gene match. The length of the CDR3 is 13 residues. Here the CDR3 DNA reads TGTGCCAGCAGTTCGACAGGGGGCGGTGAAGCTTTCTTT. It specifies CASSSTGGGEAFF.

Only one count was recorded for this clonotype. The CDR3 is CASSESPPISTSAWETQYF. CDR3 DNA sequence: TGTGCCAGCAGTGAATCACCCCCAATATCGACTAGCGCCTGGGAGACCCAGTACTTC. This chain connects TRBV25-1 to TRBJ2-5; TRBD2 matches at 8 bases. The CDR3 totals 19 residues. The germline CDR1 and CDR2 sequences are MGHDK and SYGVNS. V shed 1 base, J shed 5 bases, and the junction held 18 bases outside the gene matches.

This clonotype was observed a handful of times. V and J are TRBV29-1 and TRBJ2-5, with a tentative D call TRBD1 (6 bases). Germline CDR1 is SQVTM and CDR2 is ANQGSEA. Trimming removed 5 bases from V and 0 bases from J, with 13 bases in between. This CDR3 comprises 14 residues. As DNA, the CDR3 is TGCAGCGTTCAAAAGAACAGGGACCAAGAGACCCAGTACTTC. This codes for CSVQKNRDQETQYF.

Many counts were recorded for this clonotype. V is TRBV10-3 and J is TRBJ1-1; a weak D match, TRBD1 (6 bases). There are 13 residues in the CDR3. The germline gives CDR1 ENHRY, CDR2 SYGVKD. Trimming left V 10 bases short and J 1 base short, with 13 bases between. The CDR3 sequence: CATKRGANTEAFF. The CDR3 nucleotides read TGTGCCACTAAGAGGGGGGCGAACACTGAAGCTTTCTTT.

The CDR3 DNA reads TGCAGTGCTAGGGCTACCTCGCGCCGGGGCGCGCAGTACTTC. It yields the protein CSARATSRRGAQYF. The genes are TRBV20-1 and TRBJ2-7; D is tentatively TRBD1 or TRBD2 (5 bases each). Germline CDR1 and CDR2: DFQATT and SNEGSKA (reference sequence). V was cut by 3 bases and J by 9 bases, with 21 bases left in between. This CDR3 has 14 residues.

The chain carries TRBV10-3 and TRBJ2-5; possibly TRBD1 for D (6 bases). The germline V and J ends were trimmed by 7 bases and 2 bases, with 11 bases remaining between them. This CDR3 contains 13 residues. Germline assignment: CDR1 ENHRY and CDR2 SYGVKD. As DNA, the CDR3 is TGTGCCATCAAGGGTACAGGGCAAGAGACCCAGTACTTC. Amino acid sequence: CAIKGTGQETQYF.

This clonotype has only one observation. This may come from a read error, since a much larger clone is one base off. The chain has TRBV29-1 and TRBJ1-2; D is unresolved. The germline CDR1 and CDR2 sequences are SQVTM and ANQGSEA. V dropped 5 bases and J dropped 4 bases, with 11 bases sitting between them. This CDR3 spans 12 amino acids. As DNA, the CDR3 is TGCAGCGTTAGAGAGGTCTTCTATGGCTACACCTTC. Amino acids: CSVREVFYGYTF.

The V and J genes are TRBV12-3 or TRBV12-4 and TRBJ1-4; 7 positions match TRBD1. The CDR3 is made up of 14 amino acids. J was trimmed by 10 bases and V by 6 bases; bases with no gene match: 11. The DNA of the CDR3 is TGTGCCAGCAGCCCCGGAGGGGGCCCAGGAAAACTGTTTTTT. Its translation is CASSPGGGPGKLFF.